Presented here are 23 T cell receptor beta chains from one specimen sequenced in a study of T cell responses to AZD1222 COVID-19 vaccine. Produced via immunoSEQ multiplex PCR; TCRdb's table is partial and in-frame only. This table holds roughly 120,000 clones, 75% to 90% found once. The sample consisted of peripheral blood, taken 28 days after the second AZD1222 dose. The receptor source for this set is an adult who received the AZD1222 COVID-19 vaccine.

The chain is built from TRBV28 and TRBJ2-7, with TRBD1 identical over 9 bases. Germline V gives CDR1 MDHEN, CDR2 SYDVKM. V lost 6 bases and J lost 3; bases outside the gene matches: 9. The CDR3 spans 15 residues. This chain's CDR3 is CASRNTGGGIYEQYF. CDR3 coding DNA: TGTGCCAGCAGAAACACAGGGGGCGGTATCTACGAGCAGTACTTC.

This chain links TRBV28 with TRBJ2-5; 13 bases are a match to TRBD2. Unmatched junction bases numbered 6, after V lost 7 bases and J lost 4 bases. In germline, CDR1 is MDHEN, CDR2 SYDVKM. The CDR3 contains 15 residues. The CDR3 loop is CASTPGTSGAETQYF. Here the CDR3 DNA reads TGTGCCAGCACCCCAGGGACTAGCGGGGCAGAGACCCAGTACTTC.

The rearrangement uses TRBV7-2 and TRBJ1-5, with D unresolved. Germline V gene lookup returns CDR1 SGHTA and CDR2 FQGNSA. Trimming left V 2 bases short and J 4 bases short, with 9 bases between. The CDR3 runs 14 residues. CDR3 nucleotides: TGTGCCAGCAGCTTAACGGACCTAAATCAGCCCCAGCATTTT. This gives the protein CASSLTDLNQPQHF. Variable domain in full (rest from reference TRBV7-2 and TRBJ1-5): GAGVSQSPSNKVTEKGKDVELRCDPISGHTALYWYRQSLGQGLEFLIYFQGNSAPDKSGLPSDRFSAERTGGSVSTLTIQRTQQEDSAVYLCASSLTDLNQPQHFGDGTRLSIL.

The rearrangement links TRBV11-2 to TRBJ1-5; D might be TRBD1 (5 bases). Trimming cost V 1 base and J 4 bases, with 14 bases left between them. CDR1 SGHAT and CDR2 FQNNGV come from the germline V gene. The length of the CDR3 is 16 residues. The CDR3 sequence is CASSLAPRGANQPQHF. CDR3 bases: TGTGCCAGCAGCTTAGCCCCCCGAGGGGCGAATCAGCCCCAGCATTTT.

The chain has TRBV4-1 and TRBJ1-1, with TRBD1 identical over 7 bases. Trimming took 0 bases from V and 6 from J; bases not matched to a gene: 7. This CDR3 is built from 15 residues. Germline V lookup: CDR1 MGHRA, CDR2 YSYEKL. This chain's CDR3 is CASSQETGSFAEAFF. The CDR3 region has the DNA TGCGCCAGCAGCCAAGAGACAGGGAGTTTCGCTGAAGCTTTCTTT.

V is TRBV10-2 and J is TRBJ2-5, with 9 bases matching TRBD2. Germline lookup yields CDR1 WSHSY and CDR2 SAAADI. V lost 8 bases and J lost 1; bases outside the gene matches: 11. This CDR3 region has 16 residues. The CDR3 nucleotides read TGCGCCAGCTCCCAGGGGGTAGCGGGGGTCCAAGAGACCCAGTACTTC. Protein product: CASSQGVAGVQETQYF.

The CDR3 nucleotides read TGTGCCAGCAGCTCCCCTAAATACAATGAGCAGTTCTTC. Its protein product is CASSSPKYNEQFF. The rearrangement joins TRBV6-5 to TRBJ2-1; the D is unclear. V was shortened by 6 bases and J by 4 bases, with 10 bases between the two germline ends. CDR3 size: 13 residues. CDR1 is MNHEY and CDR2 is SVGAGI in the germline V gene.

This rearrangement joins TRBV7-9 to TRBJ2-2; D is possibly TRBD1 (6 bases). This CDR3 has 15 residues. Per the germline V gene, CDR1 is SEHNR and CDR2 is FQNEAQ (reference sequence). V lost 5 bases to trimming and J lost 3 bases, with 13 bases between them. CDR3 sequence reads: CASSVTGFDTGELFF. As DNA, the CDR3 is TGTGCCAGCAGCGTTACAGGGTTTGACACCGGGGAGCTGTTTTTT. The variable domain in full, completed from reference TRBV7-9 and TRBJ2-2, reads DTGVSQNPRHKITKRGQNVTFRCDPISEHNRLYWYRQTLGQGPEFLTYFQNEAQLEKSRLLSDRFSAERPKGSFSTLEIQRTEQGDSAMYLCASSVTGFDTGELFFGEGSRLTVL.

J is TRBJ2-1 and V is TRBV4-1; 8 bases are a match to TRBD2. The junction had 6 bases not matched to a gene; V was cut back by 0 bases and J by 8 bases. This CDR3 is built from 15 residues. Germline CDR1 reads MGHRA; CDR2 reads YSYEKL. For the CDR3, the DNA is TGCGCCAGCAGCCAAGATCTGGGGACTAGTGATGAGCAGTTCTTC. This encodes CASSQDLGTSDEQFF.

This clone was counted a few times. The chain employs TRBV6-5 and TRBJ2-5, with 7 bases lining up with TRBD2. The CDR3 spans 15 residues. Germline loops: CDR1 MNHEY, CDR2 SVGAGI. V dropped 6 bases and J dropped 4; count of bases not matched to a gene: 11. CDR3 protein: CASSPILAFPETQYF. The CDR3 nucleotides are TGTGCCAGCAGCCCCATACTAGCGTTCCCAGAGACCCAGTACTTC.

In DNA, the CDR3 is TGCGCCAGCAGTCCCCAGACAGCGACGGGAAACACCATATATTTT. This codes for CASSPQTATGNTIYF. V gene TRBV23-1 combines with J gene TRBJ1-3; D perhaps matches TRBD1 (5 bases). TRBV23-1 is recorded as an ORF, its role being uncertain. CDR3 length: 15 amino acids. Trimming pared 4 bases from V and 4 bases from J, leaving 14 bases between.

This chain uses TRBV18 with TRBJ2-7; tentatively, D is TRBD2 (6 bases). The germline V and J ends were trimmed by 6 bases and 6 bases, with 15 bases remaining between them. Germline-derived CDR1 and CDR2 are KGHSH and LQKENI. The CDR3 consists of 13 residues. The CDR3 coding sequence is TGTGCCAGCTCTCAAGGCCCCGGGAGCGAGCAGTACTTC. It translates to CASSQGPGSEQYF.

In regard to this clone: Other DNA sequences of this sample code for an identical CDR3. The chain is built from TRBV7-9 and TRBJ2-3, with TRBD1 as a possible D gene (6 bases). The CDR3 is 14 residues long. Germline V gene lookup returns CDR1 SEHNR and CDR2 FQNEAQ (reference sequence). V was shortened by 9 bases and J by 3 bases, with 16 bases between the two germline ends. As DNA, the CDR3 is TGTGCCAGTTCCTCAGGGCAGGGGACAGATACGCAGTATTTT. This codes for CASSSGQGTDTQYF.

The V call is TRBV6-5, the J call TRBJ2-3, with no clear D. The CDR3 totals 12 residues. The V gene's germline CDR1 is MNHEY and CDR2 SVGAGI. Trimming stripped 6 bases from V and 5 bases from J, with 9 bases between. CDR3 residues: CASRVAGDTQYF. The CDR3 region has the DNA TGTGCCAGCAGGGTAGCTGGAGATACGCAGTATTTT.

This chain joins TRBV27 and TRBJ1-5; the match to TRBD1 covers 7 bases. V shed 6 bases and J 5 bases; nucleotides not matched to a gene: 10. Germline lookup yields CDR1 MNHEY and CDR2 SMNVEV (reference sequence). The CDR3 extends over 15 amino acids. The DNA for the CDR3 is TGTGCCAGCAGACCCACAGGGGATTGGCATCAGCCCCAGCATTTT. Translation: CASRPTGDWHQPQHF.

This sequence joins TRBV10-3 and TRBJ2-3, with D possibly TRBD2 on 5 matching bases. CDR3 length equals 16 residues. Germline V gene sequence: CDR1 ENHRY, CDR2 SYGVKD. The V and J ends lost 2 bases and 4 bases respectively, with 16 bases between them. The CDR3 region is CAISEESLEGPDTQYF. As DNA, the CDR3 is TGTGCCATCAGTGAGGAGAGTCTAGAGGGCCCAGATACGCAGTATTTT.

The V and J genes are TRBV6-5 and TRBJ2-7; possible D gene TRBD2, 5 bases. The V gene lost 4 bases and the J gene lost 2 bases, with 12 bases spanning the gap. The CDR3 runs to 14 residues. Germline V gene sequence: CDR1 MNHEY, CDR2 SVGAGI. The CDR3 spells CASSLDGVAYEQYF. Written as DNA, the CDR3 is TGTGCCAGCAGTTTGGACGGGGTCGCCTACGAGCAGTACTTC.

The CDR3 nucleotides are TGTGCCAGCAGCCTACATGGACAGGAGGGCTATGGCTACACCTTC. Translated, it gives CASSLHGQEGYGYTF. The chain uses TRBV5-4 and TRBJ1-2, with 7 bases that match TRBD1. The V segment lost 4 bases and the J segment 4 bases; nucleotides outside the gene matches: 10. The CDR3 contains 15 residues. Germline V CDR1 and CDR2: SGHNT, YYREEE (reference sequence).

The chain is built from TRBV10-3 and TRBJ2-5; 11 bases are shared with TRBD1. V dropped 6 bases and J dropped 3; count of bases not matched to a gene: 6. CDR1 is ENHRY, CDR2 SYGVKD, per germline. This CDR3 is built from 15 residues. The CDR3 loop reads CAIRGGQGAEETQYF. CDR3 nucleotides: TGTGCCATCAGGGGAGGACAGGGGGCAGAAGAGACCCAGTACTTC.

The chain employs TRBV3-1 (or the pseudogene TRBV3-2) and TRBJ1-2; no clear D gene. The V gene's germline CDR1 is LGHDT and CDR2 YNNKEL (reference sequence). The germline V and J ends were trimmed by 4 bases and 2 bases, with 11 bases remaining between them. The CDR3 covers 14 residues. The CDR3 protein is CASSLKGVNYGYTF. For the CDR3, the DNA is TGTGCCAGCAGCCTGAAGGGTGTCAACTATGGCTACACCTTC.

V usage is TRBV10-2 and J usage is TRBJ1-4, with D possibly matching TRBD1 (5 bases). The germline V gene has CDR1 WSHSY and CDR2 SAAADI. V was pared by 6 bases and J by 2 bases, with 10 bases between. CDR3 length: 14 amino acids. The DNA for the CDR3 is TGCGCCAGCAGAACCGGGACCACTAATGAAAAACTGTTTTTT. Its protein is CASRTGTTNEKLFF.

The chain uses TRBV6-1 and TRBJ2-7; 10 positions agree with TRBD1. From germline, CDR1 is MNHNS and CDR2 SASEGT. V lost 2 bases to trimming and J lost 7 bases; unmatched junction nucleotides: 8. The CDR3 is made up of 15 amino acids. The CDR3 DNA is TGTGCCAGCAGTGAACCGCGACAGGGGGCGGCAGAGCAGTACTTC. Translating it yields CASSEPRQGAAEQYF.

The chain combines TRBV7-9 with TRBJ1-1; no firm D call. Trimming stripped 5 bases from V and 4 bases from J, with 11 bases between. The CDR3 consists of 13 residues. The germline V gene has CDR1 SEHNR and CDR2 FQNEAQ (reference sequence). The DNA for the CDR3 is TGTGCCAGCAGCCTTGAGGAAGTCACTGAAGCTTTCTTT. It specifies CASSLEEVTEAFF.